The 4 T cell receptor beta chains below come from one sample, sequenced in a study of identical twins. One entry per CDR3 protein, called by TCRdb with MiXCR from the 5' RACE reads. Counted here are roughly 630,000 distinct CDR3 sequences, just over 7% occurring once; the ten biggest clones make up 1.5% to 2%. This sample also appeared in a second study, on yellow fever vaccine responses in identical twins.

Material: PBMCs. The receptors here all came from a woman in her late teens or twenties in good health.

This clonotype was seen a few times. V usage is TRBV11-2 and J usage is TRBJ2-4, with 13 bases fitting TRBD2. The V gene end was trimmed by 4 bases and the J gene end by 6 bases; junction bases not matched to a gene: 15. There are 19 residues in the CDR3. Looked up from germline, CDR1 is SGHAT and CDR2 is FQNNGV. The CDR3 DNA is TGTGCCAGCAGCTGGGGACTAGCGGGATTTGTTGAAGATGGAAACATTCAGTACTTC. It codes for CASSWGLAGFVEDGNIQYF.

This clonotype was counted ten times or more. The chain uses TRBV20-1 and TRBJ2-7, with 12 bases aligning to TRBD2. CDR1 is DFQATT, CDR2 SNEGSKA, per germline (reference sequence). This CDR3 region has 14 residues. V shed 5 bases, J shed 3 bases, and the junction held 5 bases outside the gene matches. CDR3 loop: CSASGLAGYYEQYF. The DNA for the CDR3 is TGCAGTGCTTCTGGACTAGCGGGATACTACGAGCAGTACTTC.

This clonotype was detected many times. This chain joins TRBV11-2 and TRBJ2-3; D remains ambiguous. With 5 bases removed from V and 7 bases from J, the gap between germline ends came to 13 bases. CDR3 length: 13 amino acids. Germline V gene data show CDR1 as SGHAT and CDR2 as FQNNGV. The CDR3 DNA reads as TGTGCCAGCAGCAGTTCGTGGGTAAATACGCAGTATTTT. It specifies CASSSSWVNTQYF.

This clonotype was seen more than once but under ten times. The chain employs TRBV3-1 and TRBJ2-1, with 9 bases identical to TRBD1. The V segment lost 5 bases and the J segment 12 bases; nucleotides outside the gene matches: 11. Germline-derived CDR1 and CDR2 are LGHDT and YNNKEL (reference sequence). This CDR3 region has 14 residues. The CDR3 loop reads CASSAGQGRMGQFF. CDR3 coding DNA: TGTGCCAGCAGCGCGGGACAGGGTAGAATGGGGCAGTTCTTC.